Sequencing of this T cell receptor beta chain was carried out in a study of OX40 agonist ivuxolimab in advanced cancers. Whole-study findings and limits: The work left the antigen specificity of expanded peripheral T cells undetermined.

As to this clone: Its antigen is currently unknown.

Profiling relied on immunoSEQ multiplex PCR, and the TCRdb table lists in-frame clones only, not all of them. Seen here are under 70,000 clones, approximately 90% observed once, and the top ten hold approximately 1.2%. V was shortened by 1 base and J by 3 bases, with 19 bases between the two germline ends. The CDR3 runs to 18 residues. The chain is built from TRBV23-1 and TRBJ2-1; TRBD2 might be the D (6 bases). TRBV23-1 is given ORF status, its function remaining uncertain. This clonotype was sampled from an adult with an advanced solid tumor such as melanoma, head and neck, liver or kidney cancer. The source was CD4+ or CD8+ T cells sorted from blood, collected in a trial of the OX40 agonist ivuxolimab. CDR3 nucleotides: TGCGCCAGCAGTCAATTCCAGCGGGCCGCGTCCTTCTACAATGAGCAGTTCTTC. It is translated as CASSQFQRAASFYNEQFF.